The 25 T cell receptor beta chains below come from one sample, sequenced in a study of cytomegalovirus exposure and HLA in healthy donors. Use of 60 Vbeta and 13 Jbeta primers characterized the PCR. The table came from immunoSEQ multiplex PCR; TCRdb's copy has only in-frame clones and leaves some out. The table lists around 50,000 clones, roughly 60% of them singletons, with 10% to 15% in the top ten. The sequenced sample was PBMCs. These receptors all stem from a human donor in good health.

This rearrangement joins TRBV4-1 to TRBJ2-6, with 12 bases aligning to TRBD1. Unmatched junction bases numbered 2, after V lost 4 bases and J lost 1 base. CDR3 length: 17 residues. Germline values: CDR1 MGHRA, CDR2 YSYEKL. CDR3 DNA: TGCGCCAGCAGCCCGGGACAGGGGGCGTCTGGGGCCAACGTCCTGACTTTC. Its protein is CASSPGQGASGANVLTF.

This clone came up once. The chain carries TRBV6-1 and TRBJ2-7; D remains ambiguous. The germline V gene has CDR1 MNHNS and CDR2 SASEGT. V lost 6 bases and J lost 6, with 12 bases in between. The CDR3 extends over 12 amino acids. The CDR3 DNA sequence: TGTGCCAGCAGCAACGTAGTACCCGAGCAGTACTTC. Amino acid sequence: CASSNVVPEQYF.

V usage is TRBV23-1 and J usage is TRBJ1-2, with a weak D call TRBD1 (5 bases). TRBV23-1 is filed as an ORF, its function uncertain. V was trimmed by 0 bases and J by 1 base, leaving 9 bases between them. The CDR3 runs to 15 residues. CDR3 in amino acids: CASSQSPTDNYGYTF. Here the CDR3 DNA reads TGCGCCAGCAGTCAATCCCCGACAGATAACTATGGCTACACCTTC.

V gene TRBV7-9 combines with J gene TRBJ2-3; 7 nucleotides match TRBD1. Germline assignment: CDR1 SEHNR and CDR2 FQNEAQ (reference sequence). J lost 1 base, V lost 6 bases, and 4 bases had no gene match. CDR3 length equals 14 residues. The CDR3 DNA reads TGTGCCAGCAGTTACACAGGGGGCACAGATACGCAGTATTTT. This translates into CASSYTGGTDTQYF.

The rearrangement uses TRBV5-1 and TRBJ2-2; no firm D call. Trimming shortened V by 1 base and J by 0 bases, and 4 bases separated the two germline ends. The CDR3 covers 14 residues. Germline-derived CDR1 and CDR2 are SGHRS and YFSETQ. CDR3 amino acids: CASSLTANTGELFF. Here the CDR3 DNA reads TGCGCCAGCAGCTTGACAGCGAACACCGGGGAGCTGTTTTTT. Together with reference TRBV5-1 and TRBJ2-2, the CDR3 gives the full variable domain: KAGVTQTPRYLIKTRGQQVTLSCSPISGHRSVSWYQQTPGQGLQFLFEYFSETQRNKGNFPGRFSGRQFSNSRSEMNVSTLELGDSALYLCASSLTANTGELFFGEGSRLTVL.

The V gene is TRBV30, the J gene TRBJ2-3, with no clear D. Germline CDR1 is GTSNPN and CDR2 is SVGIG (reference sequence). V lost 2 bases and J 3 bases, leaving 3 bases between the germline ends. The CDR3 length is 11 residues. CDR3: CAWSPTDTQYF. The CDR3 bases are TGTGCCTGGAGTCCGACAGATACGCAGTATTTT.

The J gene is TRBJ1-1, the V gene TRBV6-5, with D hard to call. The CDR3 spans 15 residues. V lost 5 bases to trimming and J lost 0 bases, with 13 bases between them. The V gene's germline CDR1 is MNHEY and CDR2 SVGAGI. This CDR3 is CASSPRSRVNTEAFF. The CDR3 bases are TGTGCCAGCAGTCCCCGATCGAGGGTGAACACTGAAGCTTTCTTT.

In its sample, this clone was seen a few times. The V gene is TRBV6-1, the J gene TRBJ1-3; a weak D match, TRBD1 (6 bases). From germline, CDR1 is MNHNS and CDR2 SASEGT. This CDR3 is 15 amino acids long. Trimming took off 11 bases at V and 4 bases at J, with 21 bases between the two ends. CDR3 amino acids: CASRKGDGVGNTIYF. In DNA form, the CDR3 reads TGTGCCTCCCGCAAGGGGGACGGAGTAGGAAACACCATATATTTT.

Remarks on this clone: The junction does not match germline at one end; this may be a read error. This chain links TRBV6-5 with TRBJ2-2, with D hard to call. The CDR3 sequence is 14 residues long. The germline gives CDR1 MNHEY, CDR2 SVGAGI. The CDR3 DNA is TGTGCCAGCAGTCTAGGAACTCACACCGCGGAGCTGTTTTTT. Translation: CASSLGTHTAELFF.

This rearrangement joins TRBV1 to TRBJ1-5. TRBV1 is a known pseudogene. The CDR3 runs 15 residues. The CDR3 is CTSSLGIRDRQPQHF. As DNA, the CDR3 is TGCACCAGCAGCCTCGGCATCCGGGATCGTCAGCCCCAGCATTTT.

The V call is TRBV15, the J call TRBJ1-1; no clear D gene. Per germline, CDR1 LNHNV and CDR2 YYDKDF (reference sequence). CDR3 length: 12 residues. The V and J ends lost 0 bases and 9 bases respectively, with 8 bases between them. CDR3 amino acids: CATSRDLSKAFF. Written as DNA, the CDR3 is TGTGCCACCAGCAGAGATCTGAGCAAAGCTTTCTTT.

The chain combines TRBV15 with TRBJ2-1, with 9 bases aligning to TRBD2. The CDR3 has 16 residues. V shed 7 bases and J 7 bases; nucleotides not matched to a gene: 14. Germline V lookup: CDR1 LNHNV, CDR2 YYDKDF (reference sequence). The CDR3 DNA follows: TGTGCCACCACAGGGCTGGCTAGCGGGGTTCAGAATGAGCAGTTCTTC. Residues: CATTGLASGVQNEQFF.

This sequence joins TRBV5-5 and TRBJ2-7; 10 nucleotides line up with TRBD1. The V gene's germline CDR1 is SGHKS and CDR2 YYEKEE (reference sequence). V was clipped by 5 bases and J by 3 bases; unmatched bases: 11. The CDR3 contains 16 residues. The CDR3 sequence is CASSFAGTGANYEQYF. CDR3 bases: TGTGCCAGCAGTTTTGCCGGGACAGGGGCCAACTACGAGCAGTACTTC.

This clone was picked up many times. This chain joins TRBV7-9 and TRBJ1-5, with 7 bases aligning to TRBD1. The length of the CDR3 is 15 residues. Germline V lookup: CDR1 SEHNR, CDR2 FQNEAQ (reference sequence). V trimming: 4 bases; J trimming: 0 bases; junction bases outside the gene matches: 3. DNA for the CDR3: TGTGCCAGCAGCTCACAGGGGTCTAGCAATCAGCCCCAGCATTTT. Its protein is CASSSQGSSNQPQHF.

The J gene is TRBJ1-1, the V gene TRBV19; possibly TRBD1 for D (5 bases). V was pared by 3 bases and J by 11 bases, with 19 bases between. The CDR3 totals 14 residues. Germline V gene lookup returns CDR1 LNHDA and CDR2 SQIVND (reference sequence). For the CDR3, the DNA is TGTGCCAGTAGTATTCAGGGATATAGGTATGAGGCTTTCTTT. The encoded protein is CASSIQGYRYEAFF.

This clone has at least ten counts. This rearrangement joins TRBV13 to TRBJ2-3; the match to TRBD2 covers 13 bases. J gave up 6 bases and V 5 bases, and 8 bases lay outside the gene matches. This CDR3 has 16 residues. Germline V lookup: CDR1 PRHDT, CDR2 FYEKMQ (reference sequence). As DNA, the CDR3 is TGTGCCAGCAGCCCGCGACTAGCGGGGGGCTCCGATACGCAGTATTTT. Translated: CASSPRLAGGSDTQYF.

V is TRBV30 and J is TRBJ1-1; D is perhaps TRBD1 (5 bases). The V gene's germline CDR1 is GTSNPN and CDR2 SVGIG (reference sequence). V was clipped by 1 base and J by 3 bases, with 9 bases between them. This CDR3 has 13 amino acids. The DNA of the CDR3 is TGTGCCTGGAGTGGCGGGGGACACACTGAAGCTTTCTTT. Encoded protein: CAWSGGGHTEAFF.

The genes are TRBV6-1 and TRBJ2-7; a weak D match, TRBD1 (6 bases). The CDR3 has 13 residues. Trimming cost V 6 bases and J 3 bases, with 12 bases left between them. Germline lookup yields CDR1 MNHNS and CDR2 SASEGT. The chain's CDR3 is CASRPTGLYEQYF. The CDR3, as DNA: TGTGCCAGCAGGCCAACAGGGCTCTACGAGCAGTACTTC.

A few counts support this clone. The chain links TRBV11-2 to TRBJ1-3; no firm D call. This CDR3 spans 17 amino acids. CDR1 is SGHAT and CDR2 is FQNNGV in the germline V gene. With 1 base removed from V and 0 bases from J, the gap between germline ends came to 13 bases. CDR3 coding DNA: TGTGCCAGCAGCTTAGTTCTACGGAGAATCTCTGGAAACACCATATATTTT. As protein: CASSLVLRRISGNTIYF.

This chain links TRBV7-2 with TRBJ1-1, with D perhaps matching TRBD1 (5 bases). CDR1 SGHTA and CDR2 FQGNSA come from the germline V gene. This CDR3 is 12 amino acids long. The germline V and J ends were trimmed by 4 bases and 5 bases, with 8 bases remaining between them. The CDR3 loop reads CASSSRGTEAFF. The CDR3 region has the DNA TGTGCCAGCAGCTCCCGGGGGACTGAAGCTTTCTTT.

The chain joins TRBV6-5 to TRBJ1-5; D ambiguous. Trimming removed 6 bases from V and 5 bases from J, with 14 bases in between. This CDR3 spans 14 amino acids. CDR1 MNHEY and CDR2 SVGAGI come from the germline V gene. The CDR3 nucleotides are TGTGCCAGCAGCCGGAATCCAGAGGATCAGCCCCAGCATTTT. Translating it yields CASSRNPEDQPQHF.

The CDR3 spells CASSLVGRGPTGELFF. In nucleotides, the CDR3 is TGTGCCAGCAGCTTAGTGGGCAGGGGACCGACCGGGGAGCTGTTTTTT. The rearrangement uses TRBV7-9 and TRBJ2-2; D may be TRBD1 (6 bases). The CDR3 sequence is 16 residues long. Germline V gene lookup returns CDR1 SEHNR and CDR2 FQNEAQ (reference sequence). Trimming removed 1 base from V and 5 bases from J, with 14 bases in between.

In this sample, this clone turned up once. The chain employs TRBV5-1 and TRBJ2-5; 13 nucleotides agree with TRBD2. V was pared by 4 bases and J by 3 bases, with 9 bases of the junction left unmatched. This CDR3 is 17 amino acids long. Germline values: CDR1 SGHRS, CDR2 YFSETQ. As DNA, the CDR3 is TGCGCCAGCAGCCCTTTGGGACTAGCGGGGAAGGAAGAGACCCAGTACTTC. Translated: CASSPLGLAGKEETQYF.

The chain joins TRBV5-1 to TRBJ2-1; 10 nucleotides match TRBD2. This CDR3 contains 16 residues. The germline V gene encodes CDR1 SGHRS and CDR2 YFSETQ. Trimming cost V 1 base and J 12 bases; bases outside gene matches: 13. CDR3: CASSLRTERGGQWQFF. The CDR3 DNA follows: TGCGCCAGCAGCTTGAGGACTGAGCGGGGGGGCCAGTGGCAGTTCTTC.

The chain combines TRBV2 with TRBJ2-1; 9 nucleotides agree with TRBD2. Germline V gene lookup returns CDR1 SNHLY and CDR2 FYNNEI. The CDR3 length is 15 residues. V shed 7 bases, J shed 4 bases, and the junction held 8 bases outside the gene matches. CDR3 residues: CASNLRAGGYNEQFF. Written as DNA, the CDR3 is TGTGCCAGCAACCTTCGAGCGGGGGGTTACAATGAGCAGTTCTTC.